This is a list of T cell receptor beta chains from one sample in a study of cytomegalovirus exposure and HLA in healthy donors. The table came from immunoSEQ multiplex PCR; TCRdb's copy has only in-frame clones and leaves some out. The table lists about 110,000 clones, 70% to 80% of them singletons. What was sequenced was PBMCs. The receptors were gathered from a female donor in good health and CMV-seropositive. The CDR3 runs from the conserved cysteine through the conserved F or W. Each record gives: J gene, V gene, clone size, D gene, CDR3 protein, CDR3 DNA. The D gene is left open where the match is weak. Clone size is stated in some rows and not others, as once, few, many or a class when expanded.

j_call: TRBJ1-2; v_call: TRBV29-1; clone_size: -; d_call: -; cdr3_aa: CSVLGAPRGTNYGYTF; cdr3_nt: TGCAGCGTTTTGGGGGCCCCGAGGGGTACTAACTATGGCTACACCTTC
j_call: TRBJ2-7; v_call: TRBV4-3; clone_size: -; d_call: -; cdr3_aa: CASSLQGYEQYF; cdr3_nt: TGCGCCAGCAGCCTCCAGGGGTACGAGCAGTACTTC
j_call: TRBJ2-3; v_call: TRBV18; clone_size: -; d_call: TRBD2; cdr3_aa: CASSGLAGFLTSTDTQYF; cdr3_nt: TGTGCCAGCTCCGGACTAGCGGGGTTCCTAACTAGCACAGATACGCAGTATTTT
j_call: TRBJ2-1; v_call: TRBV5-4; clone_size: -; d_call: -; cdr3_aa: CASSLVRGSGAYNEQFF; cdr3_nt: TGTGCCAGCAGCTTGGTGAGGGGGAGCGGGGCCTACAATGAGCAGTTCTTC
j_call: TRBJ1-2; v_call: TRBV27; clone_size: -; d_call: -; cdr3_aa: CASSSGWGGKAGYTF; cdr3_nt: TGTGCCAGCAGTTCGGGTTGGGGGGGGAAGGCTGGCTACACCTTC
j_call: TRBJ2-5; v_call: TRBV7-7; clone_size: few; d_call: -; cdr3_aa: CASSNTGGGQETQYF; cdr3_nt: TGTGCTAGCAGCAACACTGGTGGGGGGCAAGAGACCCAGTACTTC
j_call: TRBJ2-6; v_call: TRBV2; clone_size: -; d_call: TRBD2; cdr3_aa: CASSDSRLAGAGANVLTF; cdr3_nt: TGTGCCAGCAGTGATTCTAGACTAGCGGGAGCTGGGGCCAACGTCCTGACTTTC
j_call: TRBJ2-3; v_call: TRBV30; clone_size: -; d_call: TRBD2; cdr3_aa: CAWSITLLAGGRTDTQYF; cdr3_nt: TGTGCCTGGAGTATTACTCTCCTAGCGGGGGGTCGCACAGATACGCAGTATTTT
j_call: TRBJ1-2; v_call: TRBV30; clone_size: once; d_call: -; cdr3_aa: CAWSTMTPGYTF; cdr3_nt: TGTGCCTGGAGTACAATGACTCCCGGCTACACCTTC
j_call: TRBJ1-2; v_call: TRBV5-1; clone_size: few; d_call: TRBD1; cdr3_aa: CASSTRGQGADGYTF; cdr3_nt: TGCGCCAGCTCCACAAGGGGACAGGGGGCAGATGGCTACACCTTC
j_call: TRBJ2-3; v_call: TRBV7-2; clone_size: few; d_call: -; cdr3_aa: CASSLDPRTSTDTQYF; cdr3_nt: TGTGCCAGCAGCTTAGATCCCCGTACTAGCACAGATACGCAGTATTTT
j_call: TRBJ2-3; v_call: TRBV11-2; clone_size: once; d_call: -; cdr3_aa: CASTLSGADTQYF; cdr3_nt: TGTGCCAGCACCCTCTCTGGGGCCGATACGCAGTATTTT
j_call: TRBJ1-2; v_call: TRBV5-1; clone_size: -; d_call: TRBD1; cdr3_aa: CASSGGQGASGYTF; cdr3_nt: TGCGCCAGCAGCGGTGGACAGGGAGCGTCGGGCTACACCTTC
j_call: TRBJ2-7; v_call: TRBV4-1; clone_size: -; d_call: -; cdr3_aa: CASSPPAYEQYF; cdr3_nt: TGCGCCAGCAGCCCTCCCGCCTACGAGCAGTACTTC
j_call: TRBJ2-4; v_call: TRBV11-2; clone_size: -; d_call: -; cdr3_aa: CASSFGDTVAKNIQYF; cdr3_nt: TGTGCCAGCAGCTTTGGGGACACGGTAGCCAAAAACATTCAGTACTTC
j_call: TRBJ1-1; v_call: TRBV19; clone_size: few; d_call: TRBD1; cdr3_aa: CASSPLDRVDTEAFF; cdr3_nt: TGTGCCAGTAGTCCGTTGGACAGGGTTGACACTGAAGCTTTCTTT
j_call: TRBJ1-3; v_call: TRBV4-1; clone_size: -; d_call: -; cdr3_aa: CASSQVRGHSGNTIYF; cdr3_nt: TGCGCCAGCAGCCAAGTAAGGGGCCATTCTGGAAACACCATATATTTT